This TCR beta chain was sequenced in a study of sequential checkpoint blockade in melanoma. The wider study: Randomization was 1:1 between first-line nivolumab→ipilimumab and ipilimumab→nivolumab. Both treatment sequences were followed by maintenance nivolumab.

V dropped 4 bases and J dropped 2; count of bases not matched to a gene: 8. Germline V CDR1 and CDR2: SGHRS, YFSETQ. The CDR3 contains 15 residues. The treatment denotes: randomized to nivolumab then ipilimumab (arm A) or the reverse (arm B). Here immunoSEQ multiplex PCR was the method, and the copy in TCRdb shows in-frame clones only, minus some. The sample records about 21,000 clones, roughly 80% being singletons. This sequence joins TRBV5-1 and TRBJ1-1; 7 nucleotides line up with TRBD1. The specimen was CD8+ T cells sorted from blood (inferred from file names), collected from a patient given nivolumab and ipilimumab in sequence. This sequence originates from a human donor with melanoma. CDR3 DNA: TGCGCCAGCAGCAGCGGCGACAGGGAAAACACTGAAGCTTTCTTT. This gives the protein CASSSGDRENTEAFF.